These 18 T cell receptor beta chains were all obtained from the same sample, sequenced in a study of metastatic and nonmetastatic thyroid tumors. MiXCR reprocessed the PCR reads for TCRdb. The profile shows under 75,000 clones, more than 15% of them singletons. Patients were all untreated before their thyroid surgery. Sample: blood. These receptors originate from a female donor with papillary thyroid cancer or a benign thyroid nodule (not recorded which). Some clones in this sample may be carry-over from other donors' samples.

This clone was seen a handful of times. This chain uses TRBV16 with TRBJ1-5; no definite D call. The CDR3 length is 15 residues. Per the germline V gene, CDR1 is KGHSY and CDR2 is FQNENV. The V end lost 0 bases, the J end lost 1 base, and 7 bases lay between the germline ends. This CDR3 reads CASSQSHISNQPQHF. CDR3 bases: TGTGCCAGCAGCCAATCGCACATCAGCAATCAGCCCCAGCATTTT.

This clone was counted once. A much larger clone sits a single nucleotide away, making a read error possible. The sample contains more than one DNA sequence encoding this CDR3. The chain recombines TRBV4-1 with TRBJ2-5, with D perhaps given as TRBD1 or TRBD2 (5 bases each). Germline CDR1 and CDR2: MGHRA and YSYEKL. The CDR3 is 12 residues long. The CDR3 loop reads CASSQEGETQYF. The CDR3 DNA is TGCGCCAGCAGCCAAGAGGGGGAGACCCAGTACTTT.

This clone is medium-sized. CDR3: CASSEFGSNQPQHF. CDR3 in DNA: TGTGCCAGCAGTGAATTCGGAAGCAATCAGCCCCAGCATTTT. V is TRBV6-1 and J is TRBJ1-5, with no clear D. From germline, CDR1 is MNHNS and CDR2 SASEGT. Trimming took 2 bases from V and 1 from J, leaving 6 bases between them. The CDR3 is 14 amino acids.

The V and J genes are TRBV30 and TRBJ2-1; no clear D gene. CDR1 is GTSNPN, CDR2 SVGIG, per germline (reference sequence). The CDR3 covers 10 residues. Trimming cost V 8 bases and J 12 bases, with 14 bases left between them. The CDR3 loop reads CAGQGSGQFF. The CDR3 nucleotides read TGTGCCGGGCAAGGATCGGGGCAGTTCTTC.

This clone occurred many times. V is TRBV15 and J is TRBJ2-1, with D unclear. Germline V gene lookup returns CDR1 LNHNV and CDR2 YYDKDF (reference sequence). Trimming stripped 4 bases from V and 4 bases from J, with 8 bases between. The CDR3 length is 13 residues. The CDR3 reads CATSKNPYNEQFF. The DNA for the CDR3 is TGTGCCACCAGCAAAAATCCTTACAATGAGCAGTTCTTC.

J is TRBJ2-7 and V is TRBV20-1; TRBD1 aligns across 11 bases. V lost 3 bases, J lost 2 bases, and 6 bases stayed unmatched. There are 15 residues in the CDR3. The V gene's germline CDR1 is DFQATT and CDR2 SNEGSKA (reference sequence). The CDR3 loop is CSASDPGQGAYEQYF. For the CDR3, the DNA is TGCAGTGCTAGCGACCCGGGACAGGGGGCCTACGAGCAGTACTTC.

Ten or more counts support this clone. This chain links TRBV6-1 with TRBJ2-2; D call uncertain. Germline CDR1 MNHNS, CDR2 SASEGT. The V gene lost 7 bases and the J gene lost 6 bases, with 15 bases spanning the gap. This CDR3 has 14 residues. CDR3 protein: CASTGSPVAGELFF. In DNA, the CDR3 is TGTGCCAGCACTGGGTCCCCAGTAGCCGGGGAGCTGTTTTTT.

This clone was observed at least ten times. The chain combines TRBV7-2 with TRBJ2-7; D is unresolved. Between the trimmed V and J ends, which lost 1 base and 6 bases, there was a span of 16 bases. The CDR3 totals 15 residues. Looked up from germline, CDR1 is SGHTA and CDR2 is FQGNSA. The CDR3 reads CASSLVGPTTFEQYF. In nucleotides, the CDR3 is TGTGCCAGCAGCTTAGTCGGACCCACCACCTTCGAGCAGTACTTC. Filled out from reference TRBV7-2 and TRBJ2-7, the complete variable domain reads GAGVSQSPSNKVTEKGKDVELRCDPISGHTALYWYRQSLGQGLEFLIYFQGNSAPDKSGLPSDRFSAERTGGSVSTLTIQRTQQEDSAVYLCASSLVGPTTFEQYFGPGTRLTVT.

This clone was detected many times. The V call is TRBV3-1, the J call TRBJ2-7; TRBD1 or TRBD2 may be the D gene (5 bases each). CDR3 length: 15 amino acids. V was shortened by 3 bases and J by 2 bases, with 14 bases between the two germline ends. Germline-derived CDR1 and CDR2 are LGHDT and YNNKEL (reference sequence). CDR3 amino acids: CASSHPGPLAYEQYF. CDR3 DNA sequence: TGTGCCAGCAGCCATCCGGGACCGCTAGCCTACGAGCAGTACTTC.

This clone was recorded many times. This sequence joins TRBV7-9 and TRBJ1-6; D uncertain. Germline V CDR1 and CDR2: SEHNR, FQNEAQ (reference sequence). V lost 5 bases to trimming and J lost 5 bases, with 10 bases between them. The CDR3 consists of 14 residues. CDR3 DNA sequence: TGTGCCAGCAGCACAACCGGGAATAATTCACCCCTCCACTTT. Residues: CASSTTGNNSPLHF.

The chain is built from TRBV27 and TRBJ2-3, with D possibly matching TRBD2 (5 bases). This CDR3 is built from 14 residues. Per the germline V gene, CDR1 is MNHEY and CDR2 is SMNVEV (reference sequence). The V gene lost 6 bases and the J gene lost 4 bases, with 14 bases spanning the gap. The CDR3, as DNA: TGTGCCAGCAGCCCCTGGGTAGCGCCAGATACGCAGTATTTT. Translated: CASSPWVAPDTQYF.

This clone was picked up many times. The chain uses TRBV30 and TRBJ1-1; no definite D call. From germline, CDR1 is GTSNPN and CDR2 SVGIG (reference sequence). The CDR3 consists of 14 residues. Trimming took 2 bases from V and 1 from J, leaving 11 bases between them. CDR3 sequence (DNA): TGTGCCTGGAGTATTGAGACTGCGAACACTGAAGCTTTCTTT. Its protein is CAWSIETANTEAFF.

The chain has TRBV19 and TRBJ1-3; D is unclear. The ends were cut back, 1 base at V and 0 bases at J, with 13 bases in the middle. Germline V CDR1 and CDR2: LNHDA, SQIVND (reference sequence). The CDR3 has 17 amino acids. The CDR3 sequence: CASSIGARGSSGNTIYF. CDR3 nucleotides: TGTGCCAGTAGTATAGGGGCCCGGGGTTCCTCTGGAAACACCATATATTTT.

This clone was observed many times. The chain has TRBV12-3 or TRBV12-4 and TRBJ1-5; D call uncertain. The V end lost 3 bases, the J end lost 7 bases, and 13 bases lay between the germline ends. This CDR3 is built from 14 residues. The DNA of the CDR3 is TGTGCCAGCAGTTTTGTGGGCGGAGGGCAGCCCCAGCATTTT. Translated, it gives CASSFVGGGQPQHF.

This clone appeared many times. J is TRBJ1-2 and V is TRBV24-1; no clear D gene. The V gene lost 4 bases and the J gene lost 6 bases, with 14 bases spanning the gap. Germline assignment: CDR1 KGHDR and CDR2 SFDVKD. The CDR3 totals 14 residues. The CDR3 DNA follows: TGTGCCACCAGTGAGAGATGGGCGGCCCATGGCTACACCTTC. Translation: CATSERWAAHGYTF.

This clone appeared many times. The rearrangement uses TRBV11-2 and TRBJ1-2; weak D call: TRBD1 (5 bases). CDR1 SGHAT and CDR2 FQNNGV come from the germline V gene. This CDR3 is built from 16 residues. Trimming took off 4 bases at V and 7 bases at J, with 22 bases between the two ends. This CDR3 reads CASSSGTGMGAGGYTF. DNA of the CDR3: TGTGCCAGCAGCTCCGGGACCGGGATGGGAGCTGGTGGCTACACCTTC.

The table lists this clone with many counts. DNA of the CDR3: TGTGCCATCGGTAGTGATGAGCAGTTCTTC. Translation gives CAIGSDEQFF. The J gene is TRBJ2-1, the V gene TRBV10-3, with D unresolved. Per the germline V gene, CDR1 is ENHRY and CDR2 is SYGVKD. The germline V and J ends were trimmed by 8 bases and 8 bases, with 7 bases remaining between them. CDR3 length equals 10 residues.

Turning to this clone: At one of its ends the junction is not consistent with the germline gene, which may arise from a read error. The same CDR3 can be traced to other DNA sequences in this sample. The chain employs TRBV30 and TRBJ1-2; D possibly corresponds to TRBD1 (6 bases). Germline-derived CDR1 and CDR2 are GTSNPN and SVGIG (reference sequence). This CDR3 region has 15 residues. The CDR3 spells CAWRGTGKVDYGYTF. DNA of the CDR3: TGTGCCTGGAGGGGTACAGGGAAAGTGGACTACGGCTACACCTTC.